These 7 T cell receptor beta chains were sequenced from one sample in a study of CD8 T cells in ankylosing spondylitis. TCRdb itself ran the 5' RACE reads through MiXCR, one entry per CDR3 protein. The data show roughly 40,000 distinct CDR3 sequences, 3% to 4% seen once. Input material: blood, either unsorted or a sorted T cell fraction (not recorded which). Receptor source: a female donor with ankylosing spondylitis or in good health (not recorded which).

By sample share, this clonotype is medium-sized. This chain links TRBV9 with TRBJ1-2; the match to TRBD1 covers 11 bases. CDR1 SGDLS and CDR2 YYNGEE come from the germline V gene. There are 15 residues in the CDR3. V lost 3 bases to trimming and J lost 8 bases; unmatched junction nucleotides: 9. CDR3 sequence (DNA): TGTGCCAGCAGCGCCGGGACAGGGGGGGTGAACGGCTACACCTTC. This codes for CASSAGTGGVNGYTF.

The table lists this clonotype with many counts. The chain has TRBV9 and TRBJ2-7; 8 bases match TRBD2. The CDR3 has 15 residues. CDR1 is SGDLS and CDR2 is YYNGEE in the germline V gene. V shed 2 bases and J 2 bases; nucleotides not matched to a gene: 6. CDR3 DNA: TGTGCCAGCAGCGTCCAACTAGCGGAAACCTACGAGCAGTACTTC. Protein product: CASSVQLAETYEQYF.

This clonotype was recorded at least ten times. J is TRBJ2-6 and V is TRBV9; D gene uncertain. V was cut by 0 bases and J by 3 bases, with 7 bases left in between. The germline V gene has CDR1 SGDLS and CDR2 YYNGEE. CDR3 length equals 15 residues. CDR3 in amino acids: CASSVAEHGANVLTF. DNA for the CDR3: TGTGCCAGCAGCGTAGCAGAACATGGGGCCAACGTCCTGACTTTC.

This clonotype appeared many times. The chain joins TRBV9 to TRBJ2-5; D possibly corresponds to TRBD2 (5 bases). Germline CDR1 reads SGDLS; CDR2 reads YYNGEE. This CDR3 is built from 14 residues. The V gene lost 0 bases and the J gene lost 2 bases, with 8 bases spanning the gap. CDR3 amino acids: CASSVGAGQETQYF. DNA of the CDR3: TGTGCCAGCAGCGTAGGCGCGGGTCAAGAGACCCAGTACTTC. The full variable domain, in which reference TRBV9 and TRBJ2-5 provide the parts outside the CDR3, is DSGVTQTPKHLITATGQRVTLRCSPRSGDLSVYWYQQSLDQGLQFLIQYYNGEERAKGNILERFSAQQFPDLHSELNLSSLELGDSALYFCASSVGAGQETQYFGPGTRLLVL.

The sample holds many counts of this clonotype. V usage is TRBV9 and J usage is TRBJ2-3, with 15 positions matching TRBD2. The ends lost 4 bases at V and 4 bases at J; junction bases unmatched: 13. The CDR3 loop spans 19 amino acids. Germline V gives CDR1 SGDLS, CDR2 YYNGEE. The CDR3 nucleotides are TGTGCCAGCAGCTTTAGGACTAGCGGGGGGGATATGGGGGCAGATACGCAGTATTTT. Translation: CASSFRTSGGDMGADTQYF.

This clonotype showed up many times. CDR3 sequence reads: CASSIMDGQIAEAFF. CDR3 in DNA: TGTGCCAGCAGCATTATGGACGGCCAAATCGCTGAAGCTTTCTTT. The chain joins TRBV9 to TRBJ1-1, with unresolved D. The CDR3 has 15 amino acids. CDR1 is SGDLS, CDR2 YYNGEE, per germline. V shed 4 bases and J shed 6 bases, with 19 bases lying between them. Full variable domain (rest looked up from reference TRBV9 and TRBJ1-1): DSGVTQTPKHLITATGQRVTLRCSPRSGDLSVYWYQQSLDQGLQFLIQYYNGEERAKGNILERFSAQQFPDLHSELNLSSLELGDSALYFCASSIMDGQIAEAFFGQGTRLTVV.

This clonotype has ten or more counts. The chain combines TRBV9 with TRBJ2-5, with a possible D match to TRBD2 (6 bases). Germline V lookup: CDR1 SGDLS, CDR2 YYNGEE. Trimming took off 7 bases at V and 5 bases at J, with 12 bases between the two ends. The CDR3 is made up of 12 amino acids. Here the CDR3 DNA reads TGTGCCAGCGGAGGGGCGGGGGAGACCCAGTACTTC. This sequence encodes CASGGAGETQYF.